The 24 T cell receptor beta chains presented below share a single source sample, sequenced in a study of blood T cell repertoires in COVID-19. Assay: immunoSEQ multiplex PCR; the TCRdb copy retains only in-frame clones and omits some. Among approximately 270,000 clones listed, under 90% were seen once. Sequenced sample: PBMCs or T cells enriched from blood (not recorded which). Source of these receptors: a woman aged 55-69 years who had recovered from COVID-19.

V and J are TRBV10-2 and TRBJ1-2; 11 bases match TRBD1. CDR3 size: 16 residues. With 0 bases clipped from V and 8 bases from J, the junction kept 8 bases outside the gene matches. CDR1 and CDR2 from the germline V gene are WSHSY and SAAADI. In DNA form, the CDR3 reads TGCGCCAGCAGTGAGTCGGGGACAGGGGGGATCGGCGGCTACACCTTC. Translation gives CASSESGTGGIGGYTF.

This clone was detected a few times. The CDR3 region has the DNA TGTGCCAGCAGCGGTCCCGGGACTAGCGGGGCCTCAAGCTCCTACGAGCAGTACTTC. Protein product: CASSGPGTSGASSSYEQYF. The chain uses TRBV5-4 and TRBJ2-7, with 13 bases identical to TRBD2. The CDR3 length is 19 residues. Unmatched junction bases numbered 13, after V lost 4 bases and J lost 0 bases. CDR1 and CDR2 from the germline V gene are SGHNT and YYREEE (reference sequence).

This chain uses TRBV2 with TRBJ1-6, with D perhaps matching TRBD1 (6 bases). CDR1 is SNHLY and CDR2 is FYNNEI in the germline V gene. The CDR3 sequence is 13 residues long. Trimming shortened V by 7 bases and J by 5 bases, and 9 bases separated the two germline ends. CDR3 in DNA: TGTGCCAGCACAGGGGAAAATAATTCACCCCTCCACTTT. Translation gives CASTGENNSPLHF. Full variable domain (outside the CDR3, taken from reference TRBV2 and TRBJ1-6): EPEVTQTPSHQVTQMGQEVILRCVPISNHLYFYWYRQILGQKVEFLVSFYNNEISEKSEIFDDQFSVERPDGSNFTLKIRSTKLEDSAMYFCASTGENNSPLHFGNGTRLTVT.

CDR3 residues: CASSADRGRATEAFF. The CDR3 DNA sequence: TGTGCCAGCAGTGCCGACAGGGGGCGGGCCACTGAAGCTTTCTTT. The J gene is TRBJ1-1, the V gene TRBV27; 10 bases are a match to TRBD1. The germline V gene encodes CDR1 MNHEY and CDR2 SMNVEV (reference sequence). Trimming took 5 bases from V and 4 from J; bases not matched to a gene: 7. The CDR3 spans 15 residues.

This chain's CDR3 is CASSSASGGHLTTSYNEQFF. The CDR3 DNA follows: TGTGCCAGCAGTTCGGCTAGCGGGGGGCACCTAACTACCTCCTACAATGAGCAGTTCTTC. The chain joins TRBV28 to TRBJ2-1, with TRBD2 matching over 11 bases. This CDR3 has 20 amino acids. After removal of 4 bases from V and 0 bases from J, the junction contained 14 bases not matched to a gene. Germline-derived CDR1 and CDR2 are MDHEN and SYDVKM.

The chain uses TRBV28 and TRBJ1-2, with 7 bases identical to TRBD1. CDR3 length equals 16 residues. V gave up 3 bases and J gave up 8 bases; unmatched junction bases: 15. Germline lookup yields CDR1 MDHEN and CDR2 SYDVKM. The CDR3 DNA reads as TGTGCCAGCAGTTTCTTAGGGGCCCAGACAGGGATCGGCTACACCTTC. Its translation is CASSFLGAQTGIGYTF.

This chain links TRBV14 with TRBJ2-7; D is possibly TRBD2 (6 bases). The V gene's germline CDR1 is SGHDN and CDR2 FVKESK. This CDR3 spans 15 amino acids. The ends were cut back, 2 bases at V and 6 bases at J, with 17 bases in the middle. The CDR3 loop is CASSQLRGWFGEQYF. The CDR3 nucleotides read TGTGCCAGCAGCCAACTACGGGGGTGGTTCGGCGAGCAGTACTTC.

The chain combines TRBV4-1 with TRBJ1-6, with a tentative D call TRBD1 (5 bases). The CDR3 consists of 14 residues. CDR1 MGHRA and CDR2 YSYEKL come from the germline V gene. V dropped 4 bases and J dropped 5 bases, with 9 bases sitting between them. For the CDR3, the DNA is TGCGCCAGCAGCCCAGGACACGATAATTCACCCCTCCACTTT. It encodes CASSPGHDNSPLHF.

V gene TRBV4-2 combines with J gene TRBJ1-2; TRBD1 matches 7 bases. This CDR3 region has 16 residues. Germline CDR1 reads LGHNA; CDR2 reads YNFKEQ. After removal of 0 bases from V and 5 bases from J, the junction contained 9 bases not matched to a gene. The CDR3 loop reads CASSQDVGRGEYGYTF. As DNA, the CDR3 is TGTGCCAGCAGCCAAGATGTTGGCAGGGGGGAGTATGGCTACACCTTC.

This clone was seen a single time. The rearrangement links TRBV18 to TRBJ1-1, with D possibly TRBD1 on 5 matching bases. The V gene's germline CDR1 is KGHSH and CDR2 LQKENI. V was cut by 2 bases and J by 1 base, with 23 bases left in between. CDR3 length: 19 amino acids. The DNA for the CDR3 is TGTGCCAGCTCACCATTTGCGATTGCGAGCGGGGCGGGGAACACTGAAGCTTTCTTT. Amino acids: CASSPFAIASGAGNTEAFF. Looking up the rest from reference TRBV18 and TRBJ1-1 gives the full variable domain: NAGVMQNPRHLVRRRGQEARLRCSPMKGHSHVYWYRQLPEEGLKFMVYLQKENIIDESGMPKERFSAEFPKEGPSILRIQQVVRGDSAAYFCASSPFAIASGAGNTEAFFGQGTRLTVV.

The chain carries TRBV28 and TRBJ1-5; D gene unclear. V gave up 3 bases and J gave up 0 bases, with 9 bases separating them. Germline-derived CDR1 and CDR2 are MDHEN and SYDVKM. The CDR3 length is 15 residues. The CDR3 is CASSFMQYSNQPQHF. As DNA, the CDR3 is TGTGCCAGCAGTTTTATGCAGTATAGCAATCAGCCCCAGCATTTT.

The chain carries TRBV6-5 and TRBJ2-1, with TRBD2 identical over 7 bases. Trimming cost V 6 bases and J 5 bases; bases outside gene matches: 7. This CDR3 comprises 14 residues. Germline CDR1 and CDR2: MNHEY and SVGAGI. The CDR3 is CASRHQAGNNEQFF. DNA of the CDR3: TGTGCCAGCAGGCACCAAGCGGGAAACAATGAGCAGTTCTTC.

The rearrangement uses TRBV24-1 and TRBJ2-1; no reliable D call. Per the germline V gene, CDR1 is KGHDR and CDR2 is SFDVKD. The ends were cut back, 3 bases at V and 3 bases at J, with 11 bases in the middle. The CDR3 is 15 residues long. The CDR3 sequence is CATSDAQSIYNEQFF. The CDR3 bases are TGTGCCACCAGTGATGCTCAATCTATCTACAATGAGCAGTTCTTC.

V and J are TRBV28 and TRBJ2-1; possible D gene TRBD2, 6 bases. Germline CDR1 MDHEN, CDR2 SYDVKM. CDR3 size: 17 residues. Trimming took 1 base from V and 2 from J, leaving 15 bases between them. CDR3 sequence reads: CASSLFYRGRTYNEQFF. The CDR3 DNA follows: TGTGCCAGCAGTTTATTTTATCGGGGGAGAACCTACAATGAGCAGTTCTTC. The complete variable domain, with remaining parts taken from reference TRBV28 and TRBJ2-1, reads DVKVTQSSRYLVKRTGEKVFLECVQDMDHENMFWYRQDPGLGLRLIYFSYDVKMKEKGDIPEGYSVSREKKERFSLILESASTNQTSMYLCASSLFYRGRTYNEQFFGPGTRLTVL.

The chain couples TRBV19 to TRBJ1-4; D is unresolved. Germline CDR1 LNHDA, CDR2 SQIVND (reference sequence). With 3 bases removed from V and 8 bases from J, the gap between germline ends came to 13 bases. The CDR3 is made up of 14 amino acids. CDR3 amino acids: CASSMKGRREKLFF. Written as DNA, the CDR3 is TGTGCCAGTAGTATGAAAGGGAGGAGGGAAAAACTGTTTTTT.

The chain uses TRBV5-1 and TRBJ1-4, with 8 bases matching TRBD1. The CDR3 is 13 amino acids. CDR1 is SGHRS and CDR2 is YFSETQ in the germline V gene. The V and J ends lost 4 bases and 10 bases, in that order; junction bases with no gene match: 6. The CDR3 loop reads CASSLETGAKLFF. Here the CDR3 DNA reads TGCGCCAGCAGCCTTGAGACAGGGGCAAAACTGTTTTTT.

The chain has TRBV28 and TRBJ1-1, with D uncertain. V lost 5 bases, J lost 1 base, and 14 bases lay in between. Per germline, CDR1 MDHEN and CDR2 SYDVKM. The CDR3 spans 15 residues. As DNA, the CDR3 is TGTGCCAGCAGTCCCCTCAGCGGACGGAACACTGAAGCTTTCTTT. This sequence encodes CASSPLSGRNTEAFF.

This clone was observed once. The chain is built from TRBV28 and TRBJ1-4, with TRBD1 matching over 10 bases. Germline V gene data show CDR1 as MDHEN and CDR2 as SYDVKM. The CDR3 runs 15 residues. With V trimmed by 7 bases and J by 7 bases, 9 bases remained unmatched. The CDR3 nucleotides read TGTGCCAGCATCCCCAGCGGGACAGGGGCTGAAAAACTGTTTTTT. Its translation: CASIPSGTGAEKLFF.

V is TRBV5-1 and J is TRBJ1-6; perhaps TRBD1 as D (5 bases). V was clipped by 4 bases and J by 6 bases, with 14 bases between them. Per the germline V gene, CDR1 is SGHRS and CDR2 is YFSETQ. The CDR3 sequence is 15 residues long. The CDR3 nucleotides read TGCGCCAGCAGCATGGGGGACTATGTTAATTCACCCCTCCACTTT. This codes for CASSMGDYVNSPLHF.

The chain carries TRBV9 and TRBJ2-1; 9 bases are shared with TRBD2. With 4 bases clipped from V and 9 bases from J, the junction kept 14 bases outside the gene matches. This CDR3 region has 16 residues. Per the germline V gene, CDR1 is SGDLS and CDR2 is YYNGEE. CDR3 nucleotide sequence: TGTGCCAGCAGCACCCTCGGCTTAGCGGGAGTCAGTGAGCAGTTCTTC. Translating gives CASSTLGLAGVSEQFF.

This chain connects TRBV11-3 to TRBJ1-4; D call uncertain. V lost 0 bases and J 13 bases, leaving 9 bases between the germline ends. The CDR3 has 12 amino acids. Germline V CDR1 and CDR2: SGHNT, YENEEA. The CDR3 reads CASSLEGGGLFF. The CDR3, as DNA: TGTGCCAGCAGCTTAGAGGGAGGCGGACTGTTTTTT.

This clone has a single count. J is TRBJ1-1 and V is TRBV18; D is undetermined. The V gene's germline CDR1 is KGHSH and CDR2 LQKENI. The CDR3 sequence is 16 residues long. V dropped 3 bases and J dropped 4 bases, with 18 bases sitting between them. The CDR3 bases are TGTGCCAGCTCACCGTTAGCCGGGGTTCAGGTCACTGAAGCTTTCTTT. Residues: CASSPLAGVQVTEAFF.

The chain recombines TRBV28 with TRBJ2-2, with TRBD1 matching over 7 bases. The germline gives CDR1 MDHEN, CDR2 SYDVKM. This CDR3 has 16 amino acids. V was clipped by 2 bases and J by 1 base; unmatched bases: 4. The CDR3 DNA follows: TGTGCCAGCAGTTTACTGGGACAGAAGAACACCGGGGAGCTGTTTTTT. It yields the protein CASSLLGQKNTGELFF. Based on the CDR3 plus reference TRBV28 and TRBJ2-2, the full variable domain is DVKVTQSSRYLVKRTGEKVFLECVQDMDHENMFWYRQDPGLGLRLIYFSYDVKMKEKGDIPEGYSVSREKKERFSLILESASTNQTSMYLCASSLLGQKNTGELFFGEGSRLTVL.

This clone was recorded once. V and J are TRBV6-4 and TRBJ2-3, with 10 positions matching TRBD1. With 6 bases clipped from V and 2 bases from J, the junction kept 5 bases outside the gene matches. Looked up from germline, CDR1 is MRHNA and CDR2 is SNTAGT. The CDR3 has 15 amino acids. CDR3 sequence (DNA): TGTGCCAGCAGCGAAGGACAGGGGGTCACAGATACGCAGTATTTT. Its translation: CASSEGQGVTDTQYF.